The 22 T cell receptor beta chains below were found in one sample sequenced in a study of sequential checkpoint blockade in melanoma. Produced via immunoSEQ multiplex PCR; TCRdb's table is partial and in-frame only. The sample lists approximately 12,000 clones; 70% to 85% were seen once. Treatment indicated: randomized to nivolumab then ipilimumab (arm A) or the reverse (arm B). This sample comprised CD8+ T cells sorted from blood (inferred from file names), obtained from a patient given nivolumab and ipilimumab in sequence. The origin of the receptors is a human donor with melanoma.

The chain couples TRBV6-1 to TRBJ1-6, with 10 nucleotides matching TRBD1. Germline V CDR1 and CDR2: MNHNS, SASEGT. The CDR3 covers 17 residues. J lost 6 bases, V lost 3 bases, and 8 bases had no gene match. CDR3 sequence (DNA): TGTGCCAGCAGTGATCACCGGGACAGGGGTTTTAATTCACCCCTCCACTTT. Protein: CASSDHRDRGFNSPLHF.

The J gene is TRBJ2-7, the V gene TRBV11-2; D not resolved. V was pared by 5 bases and J by 4 bases, with 9 bases between. This CDR3 has 12 residues. The V gene's germline CDR1 is SGHAT and CDR2 FQNNGV. The CDR3 nucleotides are TGTGCCAGCAGCCCCAACAGTTACGAGCAGTACTTC. Amino acids: CASSPNSYEQYF.

The rearrangement joins TRBV7-8 to TRBJ1-4; possible D gene TRBD1, 5 bases. Germline V lookup: CDR1 SGHVS, CDR2 FQNEAQ. V lost 3 bases and J 1 base, leaving 12 bases between the germline ends. The CDR3 runs 16 residues. CDR3 protein: CASSFNGGETNEKLFF. Here the CDR3 DNA reads TGTGCCAGCAGCTTCAACGGGGGGGAAACTAATGAAAAACTGTTTTTT.

The table lists this clone with a few counts. J is TRBJ2-1 and V is TRBV5-1; D not certain. The CDR3 sequence is 11 residues long. V was trimmed by 0 bases and J by 10 bases, leaving 5 bases between them. CDR1 is SGHRS, CDR2 YFSETQ, per germline. The CDR3 coding sequence is TGCGCCAGCAGCTTGGCAGCGGAGCAGTTCTTC. It encodes CASSLAAEQFF.

V is TRBV19 and J is TRBJ1-4; possibly TRBD1 for D (6 bases). Germline CDR1 and CDR2: LNHDA and SQIVND (reference sequence). V was shortened by 3 bases and J by 0 bases, with 11 bases between the two germline ends. CDR3 length: 16 residues. CDR3 amino acids: CASSIGGAATNEKLFF. For the CDR3, the DNA is TGTGCCAGTAGTATCGGGGGGGCGGCAACTAATGAAAAACTGTTTTTT.

This clone was observed once. The chain carries TRBV4-2 and TRBJ1-5; D remains ambiguous. The germline CDR1 and CDR2 sequences are LGHNA and YNFKEQ. Trimming removed 1 base at V and 1 base at J, with 8 bases between. The CDR3 is made up of 15 amino acids. The CDR3 sequence is CASSQVPVSNQPQHF. The DNA for the CDR3 is TGTGCCAGCAGCCAAGTTCCGGTGAGCAATCAGCCCCAGCATTTT.

The CDR3, as DNA: TGTGCCAGCAGCGAACCGGACGCCGGGACAGGGGGCTATGGCTACACCTTC. As protein: CASSEPDAGTGGYGYTF. This chain uses TRBV5-4 with TRBJ1-2; TRBD1 matches 11 bases. V was clipped by 4 bases and J by 4 bases; unmatched bases: 12. Germline lookup yields CDR1 SGHNT and CDR2 YYREEE (reference sequence). CDR3 length equals 17 residues. The whole variable domain, remainder taken from reference TRBV5-4 and TRBJ1-2, is ETGVTQSPTHLIKTRGQQVTLRCSSQSGHNTVSWYQQALGQGPQFIFQYYREEENGRGNFPPRFSGLQFPNYSSELNVNALELDDSALYLCASSEPDAGTGGYGYTFGSGTRLTVV.

This clone was seen a handful of times. The chain links TRBV14 to TRBJ2-7; 7 nucleotides align to TRBD1. Germline V CDR1 and CDR2: SGHDN, FVKESK. The CDR3 totals 15 residues. The trim removed 1 base at V and 1 base at J, leaving 4 bases unmatched. CDR3 sequence: CASSQVGTASYEQYF. The CDR3 bases are TGTGCCAGCAGCCAAGTAGGGACAGCATCCTACGAGCAGTACTTC.

A single count supports this clone. This chain uses TRBV6-1 with TRBJ1-1, with TRBD1 matching 7 bases. This CDR3 comprises 17 residues. CDR1 MNHNS and CDR2 SASEGT come from the germline V gene. J lost 10 bases, V lost 4 bases, and 21 bases had no gene match. The CDR3 region is CASSAPPGQTLAYVAFF. CDR3 DNA sequence: TGTGCCAGCAGTGCTCCACCGGGACAGACCTTAGCGTATGTAGCTTTCTTT.

The rearrangement joins TRBV5-4 to TRBJ2-3, with D hard to call. CDR3 length: 14 residues. Germline CDR1 is SGHNT and CDR2 is YYREEE (reference sequence). V was pared by 4 bases and J by 4 bases, with 13 bases between. The CDR3 here is CASSTPPRSDTQYF. The CDR3 region has the DNA TGTGCCAGCAGCACCCCCCCGCGGTCAGATACGCAGTATTTT.

CDR3 sequence (DNA): TGTGCCAGCAGCACGGGACTAGCGGCAGAAGAGACCCAGTACTTC. It is translated as CASSTGLAAEETQYF. The rearrangement joins TRBV11-2 to TRBJ2-5; 11 bases are a match to TRBD2. The CDR3 is 15 amino acids. J gave up 3 bases and V 5 bases, and 5 bases lay outside the gene matches. Germline V gene sequence: CDR1 SGHAT, CDR2 FQNNGV.

About this clone itself: A junction boundary mismatches the germline segment, possibly from a read error. This sequence joins TRBV6-1 and TRBJ2-7; 9 nucleotides align to TRBD1. The CDR3 length is 14 residues. Germline values: CDR1 MNHNS, CDR2 SASEGT. The chain's CDR3 is CASSEALEGQGTSF. The CDR3 DNA follows: TGTGCCAGCAGTGAAGCGCTTGAAGGACAGGGGACGTCCTTC.

The chain uses TRBV10-2 and TRBJ2-7; 7 bases line up with TRBD1. Germline CDR1 reads WSHSY; CDR2 reads SAAADI. CDR3 size: 14 residues. V lost 1 base and J lost 5; bases outside the gene matches: 5. The CDR3: CASSEFTGVNEQYF. CDR3 nucleotides: TGCGCCAGCAGTGAGTTTACAGGGGTCAACGAGCAGTACTTC.

This clone was detected once. The chain joins TRBV19 to TRBJ1-6, with 7 bases aligning to TRBD1. Per germline, CDR1 LNHDA and CDR2 SQIVND (reference sequence). The CDR3 loop spans 14 amino acids. J was trimmed by 5 bases and V by 9 bases; bases with no gene match: 7. CDR3 DNA sequence: TGTGCCAGCCATTATGGGACAGATAATTCACCCCTCCACTTT. Encoded protein: CASHYGTDNSPLHF. Supplemented by reference TRBV19 and TRBJ1-6, the full variable domain reads DGGITQSPKYLFRKEGQNVTLSCEQNLNHDAMYWYRQDPGQGLRLIYYSQIVNDFQKGDIAEGYSVSREKKESFPLTVTSAQKNPTAFYLCASHYGTDNSPLHFGNGTRLTVT.

CDR3 amino acids: CASSGAGPMSSYEQYF. In DNA, the CDR3 is TGTGCCAGCAGCGGGGCGGGACCGATGAGCTCCTACGAGCAGTACTTC. The genes are TRBV11-2 and TRBJ2-7, with a possible D match to TRBD2 (6 bases). V gave up 5 bases and J gave up 0 bases, with 17 bases separating them. Per germline, CDR1 SGHAT and CDR2 FQNNGV. The CDR3 extends over 16 amino acids.

The rearrangement joins TRBV30 to TRBJ2-5, with D tentatively TRBD2 (5 bases). Germline lookup yields CDR1 GTSNPN and CDR2 SVGIG (reference sequence). This CDR3 has 14 residues. Trimming removed 1 base at V and 2 bases at J, with 11 bases between. The CDR3 loop is CAWSEVDSQETQYF. The CDR3 coding sequence is TGTGCCTGGAGTGAGGTGGACTCACAAGAGACCCAGTACTTC.

The chain recombines TRBV27 with TRBJ2-3; D is perhaps TRBD2 (5 bases). The V end was cut by 4 bases, the J end by 2 bases, with 10 bases between. The CDR3 covers 14 residues. Germline CDR1 is MNHEY and CDR2 is SMNVEV (reference sequence). The DNA of the CDR3 is TGTGCCAGCAGTTCTCTGGACTCCACAGATACGCAGTATTTT. This codes for CASSSLDSTDTQYF.

This clone has more than one count but fewer than ten. The chain couples TRBV25-1 to TRBJ1-5; 10 bases map to TRBD1. CDR1 MGHDK and CDR2 SYGVNS come from the germline V gene. The CDR3 is 15 amino acids. J was trimmed by 6 bases and V by 8 bases; bases with no gene match: 10. The CDR3 loop reads CASGDRGFSGQPQHF. The CDR3 nucleotides are TGTGCCAGCGGGGACAGGGGATTTTCTGGTCAGCCCCAGCATTTT. Full variable domain (rest looked up from reference TRBV25-1 and TRBJ1-5): EADIYQTPRYLVIGTGKKITLECSQTMGHDKMYWYQQDPGMELHLIHYSYGVNSTEKGDLSSESTVSRIRTEHFPLTLESARPSHTSQYLCASGDRGFSGQPQHFGDGTRLSIL.

The V gene is TRBV6-4, the J gene TRBJ2-2, with TRBD2 matching 12 bases. V was pared by 3 bases and J by 4 bases, with 0 bases of the junction left unmatched. Germline loops: CDR1 MRHNA, CDR2 SNTAGT. The CDR3 sequence is 15 residues long. The DNA of the CDR3 is TGTGCCAGCAGTGAACTAGCGGGGGGCACCGGGGAGCTGTTTTTT. Translation gives CASSELAGGTGELFF.

The chain couples TRBV6-1 to TRBJ2-4, with 7 bases identical to TRBD2. J was trimmed by 2 bases and V by 9 bases; bases with no gene match: 10. The CDR3 spans 15 residues. Germline loops: CDR1 MNHNS, CDR2 SASEGT. This CDR3 is CASLGGIGTKNIQYF. DNA of the CDR3: TGTGCCAGTCTGGGGGGGATCGGCACCAAAAACATTCAGTACTTC.

The V and J genes are TRBV28 and TRBJ1-5; D possibly corresponds to TRBD1 (5 bases). This CDR3 spans 18 amino acids. Germline V gene data show CDR1 as MDHEN and CDR2 as SYDVKM. Trimming removed 5 bases from V and 0 bases from J, with 20 bases in between. The CDR3 is CASSPIPSGGYSNQPQHF. Written as DNA, the CDR3 is TGTGCCAGCAGTCCCATACCCTCCGGGGGATATAGCAATCAGCCCCAGCATTTT. Together with reference TRBV28 and TRBJ1-5, the CDR3 gives the full variable domain: DVKVTQSSRYLVKRTGEKVFLECVQDMDHENMFWYRQDPGLGLRLIYFSYDVKMKEKGDIPEGYSVSREKKERFSLILESASTNQTSMYLCASSPIPSGGYSNQPQHFGDGTRLSIL.

This rearrangement joins TRBV5-1 to TRBJ2-1; maybe TRBD2 (6 bases). In germline, CDR1 is SGHRS, CDR2 YFSETQ. This CDR3 spans 17 amino acids. Trimming stripped 6 bases from V and 5 bases from J, with 24 bases between. CDR3 nucleotides: TGCGCCAGCAAACCTGTCGGCCTGGGGCGGAGGGACAATGAGCAGTTCTTC. Translating gives CASKPVGLGRRDNEQFF. Together with reference TRBV5-1 and TRBJ2-1, the CDR3 gives the full variable domain: KAGVTQTPRYLIKTRGQQVTLSCSPISGHRSVSWYQQTPGQGLQFLFEYFSETQRNKGNFPGRFSGRQFSNSRSEMNVSTLELGDSALYLCASKPVGLGRRDNEQFFGPGTRLTVL.